This TCR beta chain was recovered during a study of blood T cell repertoires in COVID-19. Sequencing was performed with immunoSEQ multiplex PCR; in TCRdb, only in-frame clones are kept and a portion is missing. The repertoire has a few hundred thousand clones, 80% to 90% of them found once; the top ten carry roughly 6.7%. Study members were between 18 and 89 years old and lived in 20 to 30 US regions. The clonotype was recovered from a woman between 50 and 59 years old who had been exposed to COVID-19. Sequencing input: PBMCs or T cells enriched from blood (not recorded which).

The CDR3 DNA reads as TGCGCCAGCAGCTTGAGAACAGGGAGCTCCTACAATGAGCAGTTCTTC. Encoded protein: CASSLRTGSSYNEQFF. This chain links TRBV5-1 with TRBJ2-1, with D perhaps TRBD1 (6 bases). Germline CDR1 is SGHRS and CDR2 is YFSETQ. V lost 1 base and J lost 0, with 11 bases in between. This CDR3 spans 16 amino acids.